The text below deals with one TCR beta chain. Its antigen is unidentified. The V and J ends lost 0 bases and 2 bases respectively, with 21 bases between them. The CDR3 loop spans 19 amino acids. CDR1 and CDR2 (germline): SGHRS, YFSETQ. The data are from a study of T-cell reconstitution after alpha-beta-depleted transplantation in children. Study conclusions and caveats: Surviving recipient T cells and thymic progenitors accounted for the high day-60 TCRbeta diversity observed in some patients. Several hundred rapidly expanded clones from non-depleted graft cells reportedly supplied alpha-beta T cells about two months post-transplant.

A TCRbeta library incorporating unique molecular identifiers was prepared. MiXCR, run by TCRdb on the PCR reads, gives a single entry per CDR3 protein. The sample holds around 180,000 distinct CDR3 sequences, more than 9.5% seen once. The TCR originated in a boy aged 2-9 years with acute myeloid leukemia, due to receive a stem cell transplant. V is TRBV5-1 and J is TRBJ2-1, with D perhaps TRBD1 (5 bases). Source: PBMCs, taken before TCRalphabeta/CD19-depleted stem cell transplant. CDR3 sequence (DNA): TGCGCCAGCAGCTTGGCCGATCTTACAGGCTACCGCCCCTACAATGAGCAGTTCTTC. Protein: CASSLADLTGYRPYNEQFF. The whole variable domain, filled in from reference TRBV5-1 and TRBJ2-1, reads KAGVTQTPRYLIKTRGQQVTLSCSPISGHRSVSWYQQTPGQGLQFLFEYFSETQRNKGNFPGRFSGRQFSNSRSEMNVSTLELGDSALYLCASSLADLTGYRPYNEQFFGPGTRLTVL.